This T cell receptor beta chain appears in the sequencing data of a study of vaccination effects on CD4 cells after COVID-19 (dated by TCRdb to the early 2020s). In terms of the full investigation: Each participant got two doses of an mRNA SARS-CoV-2 vaccine, either BNT162b2 or mRNA-1273. In both COVID-19 convalescent patients and infection-naive vaccine recipients, the study compared SARS-CoV-2 spike-specific CD4+ TCR repertoires from before mRNA vaccination with those from after it. A total of 10 COVID-19 convalescent patients and a handful of SARS-CoV-2-naive healthy vaccine recipients were included in the full study. In the study, cultures from other donors were sequenced using the Oncomine TCR Beta short-read assay on an Illumina iSeq 100. What the research found in general, with its limitations: Among healthy vaccine recipients, nearly all vaccine-induced clones were SARS-CoV-2 mono-reactive, and only 1 of 255 was cross-reactive with common cold coronaviruses. Clones induced by infection and clones induced by vaccination both contracted markedly at late timepoints after vaccination, which fits with T cell responses waning over time. Limitations of the study were the small number of convalescent patients and the absence of early post-infection timepoints.

In the ViraFEST assay, PBMC were stimulated with viral peptide pools, and TCR sequencing was then used to find antigen-specific CD4+ T cell clonotypes based on their expansion. After about 9 days of culture, CD4+ T cells were isolated with the EasySep CD4+ T cell isolation kit. Negative nucleocapsid antibody results before and after vaccination confirmed that the healthy vaccine recipients had no prior SARS-CoV-2 infection. Each well held 1.5 million to 2.5 million PBMC cultured in IMDM containing approximately 5.3% human AB serum, about 10 IU/ml IL-2 and gentamicin, along with around 11 ug/ml peptides. On days 3 and 7, half of the culture medium was replaced with fresh IL-2-containing medium. Unless noted otherwise, every peptide stimulation condition was cultured in triplicate wells. PBMC were separated from whole blood using Ficoll-Paque Plus gradient centrifugation and were then either cryopreserved at -140C or used fresh. The overlapping peptide pools covered the spike proteins of SARS-CoV-2 as well as those of the common cold coronaviruses HCoV-NL63, HCoV-OC43 and HCoV-229E. Genomic DNA was extracted from cultured CD4+ T cells with the QIAamp micro DNA kit.

Germline trimming: 3 bases from V, 1 base from J; junction bases outside gene matches: 7. The CDR3 has 17 amino acids, counting the end cysteine and phenylalanine. Just CDR3 DNA is preserved here, 51 bases in frame from base 1. CDR1 and CDR2 (SEHNR, FQNEAQ) derive from the germline V gene (reference sequence). The method was the immunoSEQ multiplex PCR assay. DNA from the cultured, isolated CD4+ T cells was subjected to TCR beta CDR3 sequencing. The authors processed their data as follows. Non-productive TCR sequences were removed, reads were trimmed to the CDR3 region, and CDR3s of at least 7 amino acids were retained. Antigen-specific clonotypes were identified using the MANAFEST web app by comparison of expansion in peptide wells against reference cultures. To count as positive, a clone had to show expansion at FDR<0.05 compared with the reference and with all other wells, an odds ratio above 5, and a frequency above 0.1% in two replicate wells. A clonotype was defined as cross-reactive if the clonotype was significantly expanded both in SARS-CoV-2 spike wells and in at least one common cold coronavirus spike condition. CDR3 similarity was assessed by Levenshtein distance with the stringdist R package, and unrooted trees were built with ape in R 3.6.1. The source is immuneACCESS, and TCRdb retained only in-frame sequences with V and J called. Part of the clones is not carried over; for the studies checked, unresolved V genes explain less than half of this, and the remainder is unexplained. V and J calls and clone size come straight from that table; D and trimming were deduced from the DNA. This sample lists some 22,000 clones; about 75% were detected once. The leading ten clones occupy less than 20% of the sample.

In this sample, this clone turned up once. Its antigen specificity is not known. Base qualities were left out, and no much larger clone turns up one base away. The sequence was collected from a human donor who received a COVID-19 vaccine. This specimen was CD4+ T cells from PBMCs cultured with HCoV-NL63 spike peptides, taken before COVID-19 vaccination. The sample's cell subset or site label, in plain terms: HCoV-NL63 spike overlapping peptide pool stimulation. Recombination linked TRBV7-9 to TRBJ2-2; 8 central bases correspond to TRBD1. Here the CDR3 is given as CASSLTDGQGNTGELFF. The nucleotides are TGTGCCAGCAGCTTGACCGACGGACAGGGGAACACCGGGGAGCTGTTTTTT.